The 5 T cell receptor beta chains given below trace back to one sample, sequenced in a study of blood T cells in healthy people across ages. Primers used in a second PCR of about 6 to 11 cycles were a sample-barcoded 5' primer and a J-beta primer mix. TCRdb itself ran the 5' RACE reads through MiXCR, one entry per CDR3 protein. The sample yields hundreds of thousands of distinct CDR3 sequences, roughly 25% seen once. The sample was also linked to a second study, of T cells of mothers and their children.

Sequenced material: blood. Receptors were obtained from a boy aged 5-17 years in good health.

This clonotype was observed a handful of times. The V and J genes are TRBV7-2 and TRBJ2-5; possibly TRBD1 for D (7 bases). The V gene lost 5 bases and the J gene lost 5 bases, with 21 bases spanning the gap. Germline values: CDR1 SGHTA, CDR2 FQGNSA. The CDR3 extends over 16 amino acids. This CDR3 reads CASSPSLEGAQETQYF. CDR3 nucleotide sequence: TGTGCCAGCAGCCCATCTCTGGAGGGGGCACAGGAGACCCAGTACTTC. Variable domain in full (rest from reference TRBV7-2 and TRBJ2-5): GAGVSQSPSNKVTEKGKDVELRCDPISGHTALYWYRQSLGQGLEFLIYFQGNSAPDKSGLPSDRFSAERTGGSVSTLTIQRTQQEDSAVYLCASSPSLEGAQETQYFGPGTRLLVL.

The chain is built from TRBV2 and TRBJ1-1; D call uncertain. The V and J ends lost 4 bases and 1 base respectively, with 7 bases between them. The length of the CDR3 is 13 residues. In germline, CDR1 is SNHLY, CDR2 FYNNEI. In nucleotides, the CDR3 is TGTGCCAGCAGTGCGGAAGCGAACACTGAAGCTTTCTTT. Protein sequence: CASSAEANTEAFF.

This clonotype was picked up a small number of times. The CDR3 bases are TGCAGCGTTGTCGGACAGGGTTCGTACGAGCAGTACTTC. This codes for CSVVGQGSYEQYF. This chain uses TRBV29-1 with TRBJ2-1; 8 nucleotides agree with TRBD1. The end of the DNA is better explained by TRBJ2-7, so the J call may be wrong. Looked up from germline, CDR1 is SQVTM and CDR2 is ANQGSEA. CDR3 length: 13 residues.

This clonotype was seen a handful of times. This chain links TRBV12-3 or TRBV12-4 with TRBJ1-1; no reliable D call. This CDR3 has 15 amino acids. V gave up 8 bases and J gave up 3 bases, with 19 bases separating them. CDR3 amino acids: CASLTGIAWDTEAFF. As DNA, the CDR3 is TGTGCCAGCCTTACGGGCATCGCATGGGACACTGAAGCTTTCTTT.

This rearrangement joins TRBV2 to TRBJ1-2, with 7 bases lining up with TRBD1. Germline CDR1 SNHLY, CDR2 FYNNEI. V trimming: 8 bases; J trimming: 7 bases; junction bases outside the gene matches: 4. CDR3 length: 11 amino acids. CDR3 sequence: CASPTGTGYTF. The CDR3 nucleotides are TGTGCCAGCCCGACAGGGACTGGCTACACCTTC.